The clone carrying this T cell receptor (beta chain) was observed a few times. Its antigen is as yet unknown. The sample belongs to a study of vaccination and CD4 T cells after COVID-19. The sample's treatment: roughly 10-day PBMC culture with coronavirus spike peptide pools or control peptides (ViraFEST assay). During the years 2011-2018, before the COVID-19 pandemic, the unexposed donor's CD4+ T cells were collected. ViraFEST used peptide pools to expand antigen-specific T cells, then sequenced TCRs. Sequence data for DNA of cultured CD4+ T cells were generated by the Oncomine TCR Beta short-read assay. TCRdb itself ran the PCR reads through MiXCR, one entry per CDR3 protein. This table holds roughly 10,000 distinct CDR3 sequences, less than 70% found once. Sequenced sample: CD4+ T cells from blood, cultured in vitro. The TCR comes from a human donor in good health.

The CDR3 here is CASSLVRSVATEAFF. The CDR3 DNA reads TGTGCCAGCAGCTTAGTCCGATCGGTAGCCACTGAAGCTTTCTTT. The V call is TRBV11-2, the J call TRBJ1-1; D is unresolved. V shed 1 base and J shed 4 bases, with 13 bases lying between them. The CDR3 runs to 15 residues. CDR1 and CDR2 (germline): SGHAT, FQNNGV.